The 15 T cell receptor beta chains below were found in one sample sequenced in a study of response to subunit inactivated influenza vaccine. TCRdb processed the RT-PCR reads anew with MiXCR; each CDR3 protein has one entry. In the table there are some 850,000 distinct CDR3 sequences, about 18% of which are singletons. The starting material was PBMCs from blood, obtained roughly 5 days after vaccination. The receptor source for this set is a man between 50 and 59 years old who received an inactivated influenza vaccine.

This clonotype has a count of ten or more. V is TRBV5-5 and J is TRBJ2-7; D remains ambiguous. The length of the CDR3 is 13 residues. Trimming pared 4 bases from V and 2 bases from J, leaving 10 bases between. The germline gives CDR1 SGHKS, CDR2 YYEKEE (reference sequence). The DNA of the CDR3 is TGTGCCAGCAGCCCGTTCCCCGCCTACGAGCAGTACTTC. It encodes CASSPFPAYEQYF.

V usage is TRBV7-8 and J usage is TRBJ2-2; D tentatively fits TRBD1 or TRBD2 (5 bases each). Germline V gene data show CDR1 as SGHVS and CDR2 as FQNEAQ. There are 16 residues in the CDR3. V shed 4 bases and J shed 1 base, with 13 bases lying between them. The CDR3 region has the DNA TGTGCCAGCAGCTCGACCGGGACGGTGAACACCGGGGAGCTGTTTTTT. Its translation: CASSSTGTVNTGELFF.

The V and J genes are TRBV20-1 and TRBJ2-7; 10 nucleotides match TRBD2. CDR3 size: 15 residues. V lost 3 bases, J lost 6 bases, and 11 bases stayed unmatched. CDR1 is DFQATT and CDR2 is SNEGSKA in the germline V gene (reference sequence). The CDR3: CSASPSSGSPGEQYF. CDR3 in DNA: TGCAGTGCTAGTCCCTCTAGCGGGAGTCCGGGCGAGCAGTACTTC.

The V call is TRBV11-3, the J call TRBJ2-5; D gene ambiguous. V lost 5 bases, J lost 6 bases, and 13 bases lay in between. CDR1 and CDR2 (germline): SGHNT, YENEEA. CDR3 length: 13 amino acids. The CDR3 bases are TGTGCCAGCAGCGTTGCAAACGGCCAGACCCAGTACTTC. This sequence encodes CASSVANGQTQYF.

This clonotype has a handful of counts. The chain employs TRBV5-1 and TRBJ2-3; D ambiguous. V gave up 0 bases and J gave up 4 bases, with 9 bases separating them. CDR1 is SGHRS, CDR2 YFSETQ, per germline. The CDR3 consists of 14 residues. CDR3 nucleotide sequence: TGCGCCAGCAGCTTGGGGCATACGGCAGATACGCAGTATTTT. It is translated as CASSLGHTADTQYF.

The chain couples TRBV7-2 to TRBJ2-1; TRBD1 matches at 8 bases. V trimming: 1 base; J trimming: 5 bases; junction bases outside the gene matches: 4. The CDR3 is made up of 15 amino acids. CDR1 and CDR2 (germline): SGHTA, FQGNSA. The CDR3 protein is CASSLVGQVNNEQFF. CDR3 nucleotide sequence: TGTGCCAGCAGCTTAGTGGGACAGGTAAACAATGAGCAGTTCTTC.

This clonotype was observed a handful of times. This chain links TRBV20-1 with TRBJ2-1, with D unresolved. There are 17 residues in the CDR3. The V end lost 3 bases, the J end lost 0 bases, and 18 bases lay between the germline ends. The germline gives CDR1 DFQATT, CDR2 SNEGSKA (reference sequence). The CDR3 bases are TGCAGTGCTAGTACAGACGATCTCTCGAGCTCCTACAATGAGCAGTTCTTC. It codes for CSASTDDLSSSYNEQFF.

The sample holds a few counts of this clonotype. In DNA form, the CDR3 reads TGTGCCAGCAGTTACTCAGCAGGGCTGGGCTATGGCTACACCTTC. This translates into CASSYSAGLGYGYTF. The chain has TRBV6-5 and TRBJ1-2; tentative D call: TRBD1 (5 bases). This CDR3 has 15 residues. In germline, CDR1 is MNHEY, CDR2 SVGAGI. V lost 0 bases, J lost 4 bases, and 12 bases lay in between.

This clonotype was seen only once. The chain is built from TRBV4-3 and TRBJ1-1; maybe TRBD1 (5 bases). This CDR3 has 16 residues. V was clipped by 0 bases and J by 0 bases, with 11 bases between them. Germline V CDR1 and CDR2: LGHNA, YSLEER. CDR3 sequence reads: CASSQDSGRVNTEAFF. CDR3 DNA sequence: TGCGCCAGCAGCCAAGATTCAGGGCGGGTGAACACTGAAGCTTTCTTT.

The count of this clonotype is one. The chain couples TRBV7-8 to TRBJ2-5, with 7 bases identical to TRBD2. This CDR3 is built from 14 residues. Trimming cost V 6 bases and J 3 bases; bases outside gene matches: 7. Germline V gene lookup returns CDR1 SGHVS and CDR2 FQNEAQ. This CDR3 reads CASRRLADKETQYF. The CDR3 region has the DNA TGTGCCAGCAGAAGACTAGCAGATAAAGAGACCCAGTACTTC.

This clonotype was counted between two and nine times. The chain joins TRBV7-2 to TRBJ2-2; the D is unclear. CDR1 SGHTA and CDR2 FQGNSA come from the germline V gene. V dropped 7 bases and J dropped 4 bases, with 7 bases sitting between them. This CDR3 spans 12 amino acids. Written as DNA, the CDR3 is TGTGCCAGCACCCAACTCACCGGGGAGCTGTTTTTT. This codes for CASTQLTGELFF. Based on the CDR3 plus reference TRBV7-2 and TRBJ2-2, the full variable domain is GAGVSQSPSNKVTEKGKDVELRCDPISGHTALYWYRQSLGQGLEFLIYFQGNSAPDKSGLPSDRFSAERTGGSVSTLTIQRTQQEDSAVYLCASTQLTGELFFGEGSRLTVL.

This clonotype was seen at least ten times. The rearrangement uses TRBV7-7 and TRBJ2-1, with D perhaps matching TRBD1 (5 bases). The V gene lost 1 base and the J gene lost 0 bases, with 10 bases spanning the gap. This CDR3 comprises 16 residues. Germline lookup yields CDR1 SSHAT and CDR2 FNYEAQ (reference sequence). Here the CDR3 reads CASSLGTTPSYNEQFF. CDR3 bases: TGTGCCAGCAGCTTAGGGACAACTCCCTCCTACAATGAGCAGTTCTTC.

This chain links TRBV6-1 with TRBJ2-5, with 13 bases aligning to TRBD2. CDR1 and CDR2 from the germline V gene are MNHNS and SASEGT. Trimming cost V 8 bases and J 5 bases; bases outside gene matches: 5. The CDR3 spans 14 residues. This chain's CDR3 is CASQGLAGKETQYF. As DNA, the CDR3 is TGTGCCAGCCAGGGACTAGCGGGGAAGGAGACCCAGTACTTC.

V and J are TRBV5-1 and TRBJ1-2, with TRBD1 identical over 9 bases. The germline V gene encodes CDR1 SGHRS and CDR2 YFSETQ. The CDR3 length is 14 residues. V shed 4 bases and J 4 bases; nucleotides not matched to a gene: 5. For the CDR3, the DNA is TGCGCCAGCAGCGAAACAGGGGGCAGCTATGGCTACACCTTC. Residues: CASSETGGSYGYTF.

Only a few counts were recorded for this clonotype. The chain uses TRBV5-5 and TRBJ2-1; no reliable D call. Germline V CDR1 and CDR2: SGHKS, YYEKEE (reference sequence). The CDR3 contains 17 residues. Trimming took 4 bases from V and 0 from J, leaving 17 bases between them. Here the CDR3 DNA reads TGTGCCAGCAGCCCCCCCTCATTTCACAGCTCCTACAATGAGCAGTTCTTC. This encodes CASSPPSFHSSYNEQFF.